The T cell receptor (beta chain) under discussion was sequenced for a study of regulatory T cells in long-lasting Graves disease. Germline V lookup: CDR1 SQVTM, CDR2 ANQGSEA. Deletions cut 7 bases from V and 6 bases from J, with 25 bases between. This CDR3 has 16 residues. The time point was: newly diagnosed GD, antithyroid drugs for less than 3 months. Researchers made the TCR library from RNA that was extracted from PBMCs. This clonotype was detected many times. Libraries of TCR beta came from iRepertoire HTBI primers plus Arm-PCR of CDR3 regions. TCRdb ran MiXCR on the multiplex PCR reads and lists one entry per CDR3 protein. This sample has hundreds of thousands of distinct CDR3 sequences; approximately 15% occur once, and the top ten carry roughly 7.7%. The sample was also reused in another study, on T cells in Graves' hyperthyroidism and ophthalmopathy.

This clonotype was obtained from a woman between 40 and 55 years old with Graves disease. The sample in question was peripheral blood mononuclear cells (PBMCs), obtained at new diagnosis, from a patient treated with antithyroid drugs. The V and J genes are TRBV29-1 and TRBJ2-1; tentatively, D is TRBD1 (6 bases). Written as DNA, the CDR3 is TGCAGCGCCCAAGGCCACAGGGCTTTTGGGATCAATGAGCAGTTCTTC. It translates to CSAQGHRAFGINEQFF.